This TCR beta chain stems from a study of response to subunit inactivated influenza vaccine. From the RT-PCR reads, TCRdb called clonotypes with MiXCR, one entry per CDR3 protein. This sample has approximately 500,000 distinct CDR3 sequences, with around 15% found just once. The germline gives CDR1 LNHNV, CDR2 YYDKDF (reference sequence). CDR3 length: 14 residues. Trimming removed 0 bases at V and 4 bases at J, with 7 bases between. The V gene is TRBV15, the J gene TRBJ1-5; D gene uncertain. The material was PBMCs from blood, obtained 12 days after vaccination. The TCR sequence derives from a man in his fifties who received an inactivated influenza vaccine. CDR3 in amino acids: CATSRDIGNQPQHF. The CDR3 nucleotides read TGTGCCACCAGCAGAGACATTGGGAATCAGCCCCAGCATTTT.